This TCR beta chain was sequenced during a study of T cell repertoires in cytomegalovirus infection. On the study more broadly: Public signatures in TCR beta pointed to CMV infection and matching HLA type.

In TCRdb, the reads were re-called with MiXCR into one record per CDR3 protein. The data contain about 570,000 distinct CDR3 sequences, around two fifths of them singletons. In regard to this clonotype: Its target is not known.

This CDR3 region has 16 residues. Germline CDR1 is KGHSH and CDR2 is LQKENI. With 3 bases removed from V and 0 bases from J, the gap between germline ends came to 12 bases. The origin of this receptor is a human donor in good health (CMV status not recorded). Some clones in this sample may be carry-over from other donors' samples. The rearrangement links TRBV18 to TRBJ2-1; D is possibly TRBD1 (7 bases). Source: cultured PBMCs, taken from culture after CMV antigen stimulation. CDR3 bases: TGTGCCAGCTCACCGCAGGAGGGGGCCTCCTACAATGAGCAGTTCTTC. It codes for CASSPQEGASYNEQFF.